This TCR beta chain was recovered during a study of blood T cell repertoires in COVID-19. Study context: The cDNA or gDNA used as material had been derived from T cells, B-cell-depleted T cells, or PBMCs.

In the original analysis: It was from reference gene primer amplification that nucleated cell counts were estimated. The assay was immunoSEQ multiplex PCR, and TCRdb's table has in-frame clones only and misses some. D and trimming were read from the DNA, whereas the V and J calls and clone size are those reported in that table. The table includes approximately 64,000 clones, about 88% detected once. The ends were cut back, 0 bases at V and 7 bases at J, with 19 bases in the middle. This CDR3 is built from 17 residues. Germline lookup yields CDR1 KGHSH and CDR2 LQKENI. Sequencing was done on a sample of peripheral blood. This chain links TRBV18 with TRBJ2-1, with D possibly being TRBD2 (7 bases). The sequence derives from a man between 65 and 85 years old with acute or convalescent COVID-19. Here the CDR3 reads CASSPPWGGGSGNEQFF. The CDR3 region has the DNA TGTGCCAGCTCACCACCGTGGGGGGGCGGAAGTGGAAATGAGCAGTTCTTC.